The entry that follows covers one TCR beta chain sequence. This entry is derived from a study of blood T cell repertoires in COVID-19. Study-wide context: Acute and convalescent COVID-19 specimens originated in the United States, Italy and Spain.

This table comes from immunoSEQ multiplex PCR, and its TCRdb copy is limited to in-frame clones, with some not included. The table includes around 260,000 clones, 86% detected once. Germline assignment: CDR1 SGDLS and CDR2 YYNGEE. Deletions cut 3 bases from V and 7 bases from J, with 20 bases between. The CDR3 consists of 17 residues. The sample taken for sequencing was peripheral blood. The V call is TRBV9, the J call TRBJ1-6; D not resolved. The receptor's source is a man aged 30-40 years with active or convalescent COVID-19. Here the CDR3 DNA reads TGTGCCAGCAGCGCCCGTACTTCGACGGAGAAAAATTCACCCCTCCACTTT. It codes for CASSARTSTEKNSPLHF.